One sample yielded the 5 T cell receptor beta chains listed below, sequenced in a study of shared clonotypes between healthy human individuals. Sequencing was performed with immunoSEQ multiplex PCR; in TCRdb, only in-frame clones are kept and a portion is missing. The sample shows about 2.3 million clones, approximately 90% of them seen only once. Sequencing was performed on naive CD4+ T cells from PBMCs. The subset denotes: CD45RA+ positively selected. The receptors were gathered from a young man in good health. Some clones in this sample may be carry-over from other donors' samples.

This clone has only one observation. This chain uses TRBV5-5 with TRBJ1-5, with 7 bases lining up with TRBD1. CDR3 length: 17 residues. The V segment lost 3 bases and the J segment 0 bases; nucleotides outside the gene matches: 9. Germline CDR1 reads SGHKS; CDR2 reads YYEKEE (reference sequence). CDR3 nucleotides: TGTGCCAGCAGCTGGGGACAGAAAATGTCTAGCAATCAGCCCCAGCATTTT. Translated, it gives CASSWGQKMSSNQPQHF.

This CDR3 is CASRQGGTSSYNEQFF. CDR3 bases: TGTGCCAGCAGGCAGGGGGGTACGAGCTCCTACAATGAGCAGTTCTTC. The V gene is TRBV7-9, the J gene TRBJ2-1, with D tentatively TRBD1 (7 bases). V was shortened by 6 bases and J by 0 bases, with 15 bases between the two germline ends. The CDR3 covers 16 residues. Germline V gene lookup returns CDR1 SEHNR and CDR2 FQNEAQ (reference sequence).

The chain has TRBV19 and TRBJ2-5, with D perhaps TRBD1 (5 bases). Germline V lookup: CDR1 LNHDA, CDR2 SQIVND (reference sequence). This CDR3 region has 14 residues. V lost 3 bases and J 5 bases, leaving 13 bases between the germline ends. The CDR3 sequence: CASSINQGSETQYF. The DNA of the CDR3 is TGTGCCAGTAGTATTAATCAGGGTTCCGAGACCCAGTACTTC. Full variable domain (outside the CDR3, taken from reference TRBV19 and TRBJ2-5): DGGITQSPKYLFRKEGQNVTLSCEQNLNHDAMYWYRQDPGQGLRLIYYSQIVNDFQKGDIAEGYSVSREKKESFPLTVTSAQKNPTAFYLCASSINQGSETQYFGPGTRLLVL.

J is TRBJ1-2 and V is TRBV14; the D is unclear. Germline V CDR1 and CDR2: SGHDN, FVKESK. Trimming cost V 1 base and J 2 bases, with 17 bases left between them. The CDR3 is 17 residues long. CDR3: CASSQAGVSAANYGYTF. The CDR3 nucleotides read TGTGCCAGCAGCCAAGCCGGAGTTTCGGCAGCGAACTATGGCTACACCTTC. The variable domain in full, completed from reference TRBV14 and TRBJ1-2, reads EAGVTQFPSHSVIEKGQTVTLRCDPISGHDNLYWYRRVMGKEIKFLLHFVKESKQDESGMPNNRFLAERTGGTYSTLKVQPAELEDSGVYFCASSQAGVSAANYGYTFGSGTRLTVV.

The J gene is TRBJ2-7, the V gene TRBV30; D is possibly TRBD2 (6 bases). V gave up 8 bases and J gave up 5 bases, with 13 bases separating them. Per germline, CDR1 GTSNPN and CDR2 SVGIG (reference sequence). The CDR3 length is 11 residues. CDR3 residues: CARGRRDEQYF. CDR3 DNA sequence: TGTGCCCGGGGGAGGCGCGACGAGCAGTACTTC.